This T cell receptor (beta chain) comes out of a study of human T cells and chemical hapten exposure. This clonotype was seen many times. What it binds is not known. Sample time point: pre-sensitization, week 0. Treatment reported: therapeutic diphenylcyclopropenone sensitization with weekly scalp DPC. Whole-study findings and limits: The presence of alopecia in the donors means their immune response may differ from healthy people's.

TCRdb re-analysed the RACE reads in MiXCR, keeping a single row per CDR3 protein. The sample contains about 39,000 distinct CDR3 sequences, under 15% of which appear only once. CDR3 length: 18 amino acids. Germline CDR1 reads SGHNT; CDR2 reads YENEEA. With 6 bases clipped from V and 4 bases from J, the junction kept 19 bases outside the gene matches. The source material was whole blood, sampled in connection with sensitization to the hapten diphenylcyclopropenone (DPC). The sequence came from a woman aged 25 to 45 with alopecia areata. Some clones in this sample may be carry-over from other donors' samples. The V call is TRBV11-3, the J call TRBJ1-2, with 8 bases matching TRBD1. CDR3 bases: TGTGCCAGCAGTCCAACCGCGATACAGACAGGGGCGGGCTATGGCTACACCTTC. Amino acids: CASSPTAIQTGAGYGYTF.